This T cell receptor beta chain comes out of a study of Ad26.COV2.S vaccination and SARS-CoV-2 variants. Study in general: Doses of Ad26.COV2.S were injected into muscle once or twice, 56 days apart.

A note on this clone: Its specificity is unknown.

The V segment lost 5 bases and the J segment 1 base; nucleotides outside the gene matches: 11. Germline assignment: CDR1 SGHTA and CDR2 FQGNSA. There are 18 residues in the CDR3. Points from the study as a whole: Reports say spike-specific CD8+ and CD4+ T cell responses covered substantial breadth after vaccination.

Assay: immunoSEQ multiplex PCR; the TCRdb copy retains only in-frame clones and omits some. The sample shows hundreds of thousands of clones, 88% of them seen only once. Treatment in this sample: about 20 received Ad26.COV2.S at low or high dose, single or two shots; roughly five received placebo; per-sample allocation not given. Vaccine and placebo recipients were sampled on day 63 after the first injection. Built on an Ad26 vector, the vaccine expressed Wuhan-strain SARS-CoV-2 spike. This specimen was peripheral blood, taken in a trial of Ad26.COV2.S vaccine versus placebo. The origin of this receptor is a person aged 18-65 years who received the Ad26.COV2.S COVID-19 vaccine or a placebo. This chain joins TRBV7-2 and TRBJ2-7; 13 bases line up with TRBD2. CDR3 in DNA: TGTGCCAGCAGCATAACTAGCGGGGGGGACCTTGGTTCCTACGAGCAGTACTTC. Translation gives CASSITSGGDLGSYEQYF.